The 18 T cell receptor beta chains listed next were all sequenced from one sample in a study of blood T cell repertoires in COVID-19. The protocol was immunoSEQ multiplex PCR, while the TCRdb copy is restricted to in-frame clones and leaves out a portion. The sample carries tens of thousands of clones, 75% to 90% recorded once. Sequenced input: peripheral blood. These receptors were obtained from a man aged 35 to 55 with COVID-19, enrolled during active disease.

The CDR3 loop reads CASSRRSGVVGEKLFF. The CDR3 DNA sequence: TGTGCCAGCAGCCGACGTTCCGGGGTGGTGGGCGAAAAACTGTTTTTT. The chain links TRBV7-6 to TRBJ1-4; D uncertain. With 5 bases removed from V and 8 bases from J, the gap between germline ends came to 21 bases. The V gene's germline CDR1 is SGHVS and CDR2 FNYEAQ. CDR3 length: 16 residues. The full variable domain, in which reference TRBV7-6 and TRBJ1-4 provide the parts outside the CDR3, is GAGVSQSPRYKVTKRGQDVALRCDPISGHVSLYWYRQALGQGPEFLTYFNYEAQQDKSGLPNDRFSAERPEGSISTLTIQRTEQRDSAMYRCASSRRSGVVGEKLFFGSGTQLSVL.

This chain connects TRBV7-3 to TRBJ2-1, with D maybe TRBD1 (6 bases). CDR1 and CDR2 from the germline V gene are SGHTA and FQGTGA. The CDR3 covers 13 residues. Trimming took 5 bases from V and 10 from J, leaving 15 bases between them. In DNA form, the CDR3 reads TGTGCCAGCAGCGAACAGGGCGATTCCGAGCAGTTCTTC. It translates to CASSEQGDSEQFF.

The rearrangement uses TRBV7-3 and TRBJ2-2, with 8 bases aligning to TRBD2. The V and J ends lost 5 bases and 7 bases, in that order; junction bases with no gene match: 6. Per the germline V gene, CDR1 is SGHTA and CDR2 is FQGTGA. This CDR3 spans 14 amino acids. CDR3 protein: CASSPTSVGGELFF. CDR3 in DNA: TGTGCCAGCAGCCCGACTAGCGTTGGCGGGGAGCTGTTTTTT.

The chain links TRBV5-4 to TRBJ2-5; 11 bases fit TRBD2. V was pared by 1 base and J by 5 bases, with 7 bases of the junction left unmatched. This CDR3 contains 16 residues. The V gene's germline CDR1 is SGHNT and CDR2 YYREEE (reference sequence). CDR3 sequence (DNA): TGTGCCAGCAGCTTGAGTACTAGCGGGGGCTGGGAGACCCAGTACTTC. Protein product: CASSLSTSGGWETQYF.

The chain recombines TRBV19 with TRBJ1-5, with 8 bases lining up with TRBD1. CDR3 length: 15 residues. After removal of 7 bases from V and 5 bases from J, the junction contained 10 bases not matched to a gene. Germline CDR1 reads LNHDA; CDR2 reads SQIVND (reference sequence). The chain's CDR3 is CASTPGQGGHQPQHF. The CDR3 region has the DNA TGTGCCAGTACCCCAGGACAGGGAGGTCATCAGCCCCAGCATTTT.

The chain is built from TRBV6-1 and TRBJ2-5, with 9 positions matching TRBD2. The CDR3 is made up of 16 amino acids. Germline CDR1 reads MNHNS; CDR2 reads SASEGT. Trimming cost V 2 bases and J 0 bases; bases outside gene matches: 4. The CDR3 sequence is CASSEMRGGYQETQYF. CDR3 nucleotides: TGTGCCAGCAGTGAAATGCGGGGGGGGTACCAAGAGACCCAGTACTTC.

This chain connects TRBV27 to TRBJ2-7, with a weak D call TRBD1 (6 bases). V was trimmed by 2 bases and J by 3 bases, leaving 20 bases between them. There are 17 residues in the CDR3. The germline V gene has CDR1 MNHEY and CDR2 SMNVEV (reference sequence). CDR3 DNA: TGTGCCAGCAGTTTACCCTTCCAGAACAGGGTGGGCTACGAGCAGTACTTC. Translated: CASSLPFQNRVGYEQYF.

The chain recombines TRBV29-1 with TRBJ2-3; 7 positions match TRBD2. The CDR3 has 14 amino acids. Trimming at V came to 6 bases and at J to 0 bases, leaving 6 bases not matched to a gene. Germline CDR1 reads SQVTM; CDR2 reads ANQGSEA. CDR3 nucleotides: TGCAGCGTGATCGGGACTACTAGCACAGATACGCAGTATTTT. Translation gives CSVIGTTSTDTQYF.

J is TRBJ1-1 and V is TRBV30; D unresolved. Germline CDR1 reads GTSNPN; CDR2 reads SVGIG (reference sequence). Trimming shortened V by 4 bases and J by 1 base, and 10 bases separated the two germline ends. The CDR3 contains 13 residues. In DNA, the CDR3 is TGTGCCTGGATCCGTGAGGGGAACACTGAAGCTTTCTTT. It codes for CAWIREGNTEAFF.

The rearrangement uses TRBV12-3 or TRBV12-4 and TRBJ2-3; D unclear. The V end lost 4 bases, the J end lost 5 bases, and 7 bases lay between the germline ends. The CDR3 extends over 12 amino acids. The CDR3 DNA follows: TGTGCCAGCAGTTCCTCGGTAGATACGCAGTATTTT. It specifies CASSSSVDTQYF.

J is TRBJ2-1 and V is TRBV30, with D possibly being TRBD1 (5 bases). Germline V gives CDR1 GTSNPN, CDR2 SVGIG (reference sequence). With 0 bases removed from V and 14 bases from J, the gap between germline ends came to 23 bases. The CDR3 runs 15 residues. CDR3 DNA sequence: TGTGCCTGGAGTGTACAGACTCCCGGAGTTTCAGGGAAGTTCTTC. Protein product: CAWSVQTPGVSGKFF.

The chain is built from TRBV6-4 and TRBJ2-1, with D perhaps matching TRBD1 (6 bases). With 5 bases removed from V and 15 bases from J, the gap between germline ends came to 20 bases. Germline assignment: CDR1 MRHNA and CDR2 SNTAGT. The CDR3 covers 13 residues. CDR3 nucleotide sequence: TGTGCCAGCAGTTCCCTCCCTGGACAGATCCTGTTCTTC. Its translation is CASSSLPGQILFF.

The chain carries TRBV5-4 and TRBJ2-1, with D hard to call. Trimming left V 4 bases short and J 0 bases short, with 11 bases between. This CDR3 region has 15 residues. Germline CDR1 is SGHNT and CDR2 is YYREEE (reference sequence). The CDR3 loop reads CASSAPVSSYNEQFF. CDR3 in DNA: TGTGCCAGCAGCGCACCGGTTAGCTCCTACAATGAGCAGTTCTTC. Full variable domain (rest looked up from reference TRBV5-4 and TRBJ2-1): ETGVTQSPTHLIKTRGQQVTLRCSSQSGHNTVSWYQQALGQGPQFIFQYYREEENGRGNFPPRFSGLQFPNYSSELNVNALELDDSALYLCASSAPVSSYNEQFFGPGTRLTVL.

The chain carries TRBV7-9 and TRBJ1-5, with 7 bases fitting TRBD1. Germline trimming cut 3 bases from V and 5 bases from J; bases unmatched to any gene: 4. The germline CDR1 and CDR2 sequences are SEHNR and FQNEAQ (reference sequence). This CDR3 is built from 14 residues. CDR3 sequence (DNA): TGTGCCAGCAGCTTGGGGACAGTCCATCAGCCCCAGCATTTT. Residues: CASSLGTVHQPQHF.

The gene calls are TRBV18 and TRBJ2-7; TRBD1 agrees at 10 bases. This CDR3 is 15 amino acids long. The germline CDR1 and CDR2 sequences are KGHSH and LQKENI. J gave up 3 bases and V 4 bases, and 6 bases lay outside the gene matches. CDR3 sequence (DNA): TGTGCCAGCTCACACCCCGGGACAGGGGTCTACGAGCAGTACTTC. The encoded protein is CASSHPGTGVYEQYF. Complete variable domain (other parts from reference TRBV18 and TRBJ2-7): NAGVMQNPRHLVRRRGQEARLRCSPMKGHSHVYWYRQLPEEGLKFMVYLQKENIIDESGMPKERFSAEFPKEGPSILRIQQVVRGDSAAYFCASSHPGTGVYEQYFGPGTRLTVT.

CDR3 nucleotide sequence: TGTGCCAGCAGCTTTGGGGGGACAGGCAATAATTCACCCCTCCACTTT. This encodes CASSFGGTGNNSPLHF. The gene calls are TRBV11-2 and TRBJ1-6, with 8 bases aligning to TRBD1. The CDR3 extends over 16 amino acids. Per germline, CDR1 SGHAT and CDR2 FQNNGV. Trimming removed 3 bases from V and 5 bases from J; junction bases left unmatched: 6.

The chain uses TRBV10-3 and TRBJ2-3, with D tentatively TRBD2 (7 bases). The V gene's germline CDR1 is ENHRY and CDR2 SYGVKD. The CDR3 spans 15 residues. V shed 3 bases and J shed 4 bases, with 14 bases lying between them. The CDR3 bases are TGTGCCATCAGTGATGGGGGGGCGGGCTCAGATACGCAGTATTTT. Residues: CAISDGGAGSDTQYF.

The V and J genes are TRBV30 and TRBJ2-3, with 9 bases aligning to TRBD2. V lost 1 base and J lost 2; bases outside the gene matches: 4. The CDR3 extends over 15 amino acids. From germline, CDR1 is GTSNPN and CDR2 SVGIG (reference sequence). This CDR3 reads CAWSGVAGATDTQYF. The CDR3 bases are TGTGCCTGGAGTGGAGTAGCGGGGGCCACAGATACGCAGTATTTT.